This record concerns one T cell receptor (beta chain) sequence. The antigen remains undetermined. This sample was taken from a study of CD8 T cells in ankylosing spondylitis. The study, taken as a whole, reports: Earlier literature documents some of the motif variants in reactive arthritis synovial fluid and blood. There was a TCR beta motif, made of several highly homologous variants, that appeared characteristic of ankylosing spondylitis blood.

For TCR beta, libraries came from quantitative 5'-RACE with molecular barcodes. TCRdb reanalysed the 5' RACE reads using MiXCR and keeps one entry per CDR3 protein. This sample has around 220,000 distinct CDR3 sequences, with about a sixth found just once. V was shortened by 0 bases and J by 5 bases, with 14 bases between the two germline ends. The CDR3 is 15 residues long. Germline values: CDR1 LGHNA, CDR2 YNFKEQ. This sequence originates from a male donor with ankylosing spondylitis. The chain is built from TRBV4-2 and TRBJ2-7; D could derive from TRBD1 or TRBD2 (6 bases each). Source material: blood, either unsorted or a sorted T cell fraction (not recorded which). Here the CDR3 reads CASSQEYGGGDEQYF. Here the CDR3 DNA reads TGTGCCAGCAGCCAAGAGTACGGAGGGGGTGACGAGCAGTACTTC.